This T cell receptor (beta chain) was captured in a study of blood T cell repertoires in COVID-19. Study-level background: Some COVID-19 samples were acute and others convalescent; all came from the United States, Italy and Spain. PBMCs, B-cell-depleted T cells, or T cells were the source of the cDNA or gDNA that made up the material.

The germline V gene has CDR1 MDHEN and CDR2 SYDVKM. This CDR3 is 15 amino acids long. Trimming cost V 3 bases and J 3 bases, with 15 bases left between them. Original processing notes: Amplification with reference gene primers provided the estimates of nucleated cell counts. Method: immunoSEQ multiplex PCR; TCRdb's copy keeps in-frame clones and lacks some. V and J calls and clone size are given by that table; D and trimming were obtained from the DNA. The table has about 100,000 clones, approximately 86% seen once. This chain uses TRBV28 with TRBJ2-7; D not certain. Specimen: peripheral blood. The TCR was taken from a human donor in a cohort sampled during active COVID-19. DNA of the CDR3: TGTGCCAGCAGTTTGGGTTCCGCGAGGAACTACGAGCAGTACTTC. Amino acids: CASSLGSARNYEQYF.